Detailed here is one TCR delta chain. Ten or more counts support this clone. The specificity of this receptor is unknown. No per-base quality is available; no much larger clone lies one base away. The library was produced with multiplex PCR. A 32-plex assay with primers for all 8 TRDV and 4 TRDJ genes covering the CDR3 was used to amplify genomic DNA. A 12-nucleotide UMI was attached over approximately 3 barcoding PCR cycles, and a second PCR was then run with Illumina adapter primers. AMPure XP beads were used for library purification, and library quality was checked on a Fragment Analyzer with the HS NGS Fragment kit. An Illumina MiniSeq mid-output kit with roughly 20% PhiX and 150 cycles of paired-end reads was used for sequencing. Under the source paper's analysis protocol: Reads were processed with MIGEC version 1.2.9 to group reads by UMI and build error-corrected consensus sequences. For post-processing, modified scripts from VDJtools version 1.2.1 were used together with the tcR R package. In TCRdb, clones were called once more from the public reads by CATT, and rows of identical DNA were later combined. None of the V and J calls come from the authors' own analysis; TCRdb made them. The sample data list about 2,500 delta-chain clones, and 14% of these were observed just once. The ten largest clonotypes hold around 20% of the sample.

The data stem from a study of DNA immune sequencing with unique molecular identifiers (dated by TCRdb to the early 2020s). For the study in its entirety: Using immunomagnetic cell separation, gammadelta T cells were enriched from buffy coats, and the genomic DNA of these cells was sequenced. The method was checked using synthetic reference molecules and blood samples from healthy people. In the comparison of enriched versus non-enriched samples, 100 ng of enriched gammadelta T-cell DNA and approximately 0.92 ug of non-enriched PBMC DNA were sequenced. All donors were healthy individuals, and approximately nine of the donors were profiled using sorted gammadelta T cells from peripheral blood. An ultrasensitive DNA-based TRD repertoire sequencing method using PCR-introduced unique molecular identifiers was developed and validated in the study. Fluorescence-activated cell sorting was used to enrich gammadelta T cells from the PBMC of 9 to 10 healthy people. General findings and caveats noted by the study authors: Variation in TRD repertoire diversity was observed between healthy donors, with several donors found to be highly oligoclonal, in that the top 5 clonotypes exceeded half of productive molecules. Novel TRD sequences not targeted by the primers cannot be detected with the primer-based approach.

The sequence came from a human donor in good health. Sequencing was carried out using gamma-delta T cells from PBMCs.

Here the CDR3 is given as CACDTAWGSGGSWDTRQMFF. The nucleotide sequence reads as follows: TGTGCCTGTGACACCGCCTGGGGATCCGGGGGCTCCTGGGACACCCGACAGATGTTTTTC. The chain uses TRDV2 and TRDJ3, and TRDD3 may be the D gene, going by 6 matching bases. The CDR3 numbers 20 residues from cysteine through phenylalanine. Solely the CDR3 DNA is kept, with 60 bases framed from the first base. CDR1 GEAIGNYY and CDR2 EKD were looked up in the germline V gene. V sheds 0 bases and J sheds 0 bases, leaving 17 bases between their ends.